The T cell receptor (beta chain) described here comes from a study of blood T cell repertoires in COVID-19. Across the whole study: Some COVID-19 samples were acute and others convalescent; all came from the United States, Italy and Spain.

Per the germline V gene, CDR1 is LNHDA and CDR2 is SQIVND (reference sequence). The germline V and J ends were trimmed by 5 bases and 1 base, with 9 bases remaining between them. This CDR3 comprises 13 residues. Per the authors' pipeline: Reference gene primer amplification yielded estimated nucleated cell counts. Clones were read by immunoSEQ multiplex PCR, and TCRdb kept only the in-frame ones, dropping some. From that table come the V and J calls and clone size; the DNA was used to work out D and trimming. The sample contains 190,000 or so clones, around 84% of which appear only once. The sequenced sample consisted of peripheral blood. The gene calls are TRBV19 and TRBJ2-7; D is uncertain. The receptor's source is a middle-aged man with active or convalescent COVID-19. CDR3 protein: CASSPYSSYEQYF. The CDR3 region has the DNA TGTGCCAGTAGTCCTTATAGTTCCTACGAGCAGTACTTC.